The rows below give T cell receptor beta chains drawn from one sample of a study of blood T cells in healthy people across ages. TCRdb reanalysed the 5' RACE reads using MiXCR and keeps one entry per CDR3 protein. The sample has some 750,000 distinct CDR3 sequences; about a fifth are singletons. Sequenced input: blood. Source of these receptors: a man between 65 and 79 years old in good health. CDR3s include the opening cysteine and the closing phenylalanine or tryptophan. The order of the fields is D gene, clone size, V gene, J gene, CDR3 protein, CDR3 DNA. The D gene is left open where the match is weak. For some rows the clone size is stated as once, few or many, or as a class when expanded; others skip it.

>TRBD2|many|TRBV20-1|TRBJ2-1
CSARTSGGYNEQFF
TGCAGTGCGCGGACTAGCGGGGGGTACAATGAGCAGTTCTTC
>NA|few|TRBV4-3|TRBJ2-5
CASSQAAGRDETQYF
TGCGCCAGCAGCCAAGCTGCAGGGCGGGATGAGACCCAGTACTTC
>NA|NA|TRBV6-2/TRBV6-3|TRBJ1-5
CASSCSRAGDQPQHF
TGTGCCAGCAGTTGCTCCAGGGCAGGGGATCAGCCCCAGCATTTT
>NA|NA|TRBV21-1|TRBJ1-4
CASSRAHLSTNEKLFF
TGTGCCAGCAGCCGAGCACACCTATCAACTAATGAAAAACTGTTTTTT
>TRBD1|few|TRBV27|TRBJ1-5
CASSLRGANQPQHF
TGTGCCAGCAGTCTCAGGGGGGCCAATCAGCCCCAGCATTTT
>TRBD1|NA|TRBV27|TRBJ2-3
CASTDRVTDTQYF
TGTGCCAGCACTGACAGGGTCACAGATACGCAGTATTTT
>NA|NA|TRBV15|TRBJ1-2
CATSREIFGGYTF
TGTGCCACCAGCAGAGAAATTTTCGGGGGCTACACCTTC
>NA|few|TRBV12-3/TRBV12-4|TRBJ2-1
CASGSMGVNYNEQFF
TGTGCCAGCGGATCAATGGGAGTGAACTACAATGAGCAGTTCTTC
>TRBD2|few|TRBV2|TRBJ2-1
CASSVELADRGEQFF
TGTGCCAGCAGTGTGGAACTAGCGGACCGCGGGGAGCAGTTCTTC
>TRBD2|NA|TRBV9|TRBJ2-3
CASSDTRAGVTDTQYF
TGTGCCAGCAGCGACACGAGGGCGGGAGTTACAGATACGCAGTATTTT
>TRBD1|few|TRBV12-3/TRBV12-4|TRBJ1-2
CASTWTGANYGYTF
TGTGCCAGCACTTGGACAGGGGCAAACTATGGCTACACCTTC
>TRBD1|NA|TRBV11-2|TRBJ2-3
CASSTLAGGATDTQYF
TGTGCCAGCAGCACCCTCGCAGGGGGCGCGACAGATACGCAGTATTTT
>NA|NA|TRBV11-2|TRBJ2-1
CASSRSAPSSYNEQFF
TGTGCCAGCAGCCGCTCGGCCCCTAGCTCCTACAATGAGCAGTTCTTC
>NA|few|TRBV20-1|TRBJ2-1
CSARTREGGNEQFF
TGCAGTGCTCGAACCAGGGAGGGGGGGAATGAGCAGTTCTTC
>TRBD1|NA|TRBV7-8|TRBJ2-7
CASSFLQGVISYEQYF
TGTGCCAGCAGCTTTCTACAGGGGGTCATCTCCTACGAGCAGTACTTC
>NA|NA|TRBV20-1|TRBJ2-5
CSARGSTGLTQTQYF
TGCAGTGCTAGGGGCTCCACAGGGTTAACCCAGACCCAGTACTTC
>NA|few|TRBV29-1|TRBJ1-1
CSGGFVNTEAFF
TGCAGCGGGGGTTTTGTAAACACTGAAGCTTTCTTT
>TRBD1|many|TRBV5-1|TRBJ1-1
CASSSGQGTGTEAFF
TGCGCCAGCAGCTCGGGACAGGGAACGGGCACTGAAGCTTTCTTT
>NA|NA|TRBV12-3/TRBV12-4|TRBJ1-1
CASSGGHSGTTEAFF
TGTGCCAGCAGTGGGGGACACTCGGGTACCACTGAAGCTTTCTTT
>TRBD1|few|TRBV29-1|TRBJ1-1
CSVGTGGTEAFF
TGCAGCGTGGGGACAGGGGGCACTGAAGCTTTCTTT
>NA|many|TRBV5-5|TRBJ1-5
CASSLLGGPNQPQHF
TGTGCCAGCAGCTTGCTTGGCGGCCCTAATCAGCCCCAGCATTTT
>NA|NA|TRBV10-3|TRBJ2-4
CAISESIVGEAKNIQYF
TGTGCCATCAGTGAGTCGATCGTAGGGGAGGCCAAAAACATTCAGTACTTC
>NA|NA|TRBV9|TRBJ2-1
CASSVDGAYNEQFF
TGTGCCAGCAGCGTGGACGGAGCCTACAATGAGCAGTTCTTC
>NA|few|TRBV5-1|TRBJ1-5
CASSPEGRSNQPQHF
TGCGCCAGCAGCCCGGAAGGCCGGAGCAATCAGCCCCAGCATTTT
>NA|few|TRBV20-1|TRBJ2-3
CSALRQVAITDTRYF
TGCAGTGCCCTAAGACAGGTCGCTATTACAGATACGCGGTATTTT
>NA|NA|TRBV5-1|TRBJ2-3
CASSLERTSTDTQYF
TGCGCCAGCAGCTTGGAGCGGACGAGCACAGATACGCAGTATTTT
>NA|few|TRBV5-1|TRBJ1-2
CASSFEGIYGYTF
TGCGCCAGCAGCTTTGAGGGTATCTATGGCTACACCTTC
>TRBD1|NA|TRBV28|TRBJ2-7
CASSTSGTGEDYEQYF
TGTGCCAGCAGTACTTCCGGGACAGGGGAAGACTACGAGCAGTACTTC
>NA|NA|TRBV9|TRBJ2-3
CASSVNPGGTDTQYF
TGTGCCAGCAGCGTAAATCCGGGTGGCACAGATACGCAGTATTTT
>NA|NA|TRBV18|TRBJ2-4
CASSSSSENIQYF
TGTGCCAGCTCGTCCTCCTCGGAAAACATTCAGTACTTC
>NA|few|TRBV5-1|TRBJ1-3
CASSLRADSSGNTIYF
TGCGCCAGCAGCTTGCGGGCTGACTCCTCTGGAAACACCATATATTTT
>NA|many|TRBV19|TRBJ1-3
CASSIQDGRAGNTIYF
TGTGCCAGTAGTATACAAGACGGACGGGCTGGAAACACCATATATTTT
>TRBD1|many|TRBV24-1|TRBJ2-2
CATSPDRVVTGELFF
TGTGCCACCAGTCCTGACAGGGTCGTCACCGGGGAGCTGTTTTTT
>NA|many|TRBV6-5|TRBJ2-7
CASSEGGKPYEQYF
TGTGCCAGCAGTGAGGGGGGAAAACCCTACGAGCAGTACTTC
>NA|NA|TRBV25-1|TRBJ2-1
CASSGAGDFYNEQFF
TGTGCCAGCAGTGGGGCAGGGGATTTCTACAATGAGCAGTTCTTC
>NA|few|TRBV29-1|TRBJ2-2
CSAARGGYTGELFF
TGCAGCGCTGCAAGGGGGGGATACACCGGGGAGCTGTTTTTT
>NA|NA|TRBV4-3|TRBJ2-5
CASSPHGVGETQYF
TGCGCCAGCAGCCCCCACGGTGTAGGAGAGACCCAGTACTTC